These T cell receptor beta chains were read from a single sample in a study of cytomegalovirus exposure and HLA in healthy donors. The repertoire was sequenced with immunoSEQ multiplex PCR; TCRdb's copy has only in-frame clones and lacks some. Among about 130,000 clones, over 50% were seen once, and the ten largest hold approximately 1.7%. Sequencing was done on a sample of PBMCs. Every receptor here comes from a human donor in good health. Each CDR3 is given with its conserved first and last residue. The D gene is left open where the match is weak. The listing skips clone size in some rows; elsewhere it reads once, few, many or a size class.

J,V,D,size,DNA,CDR3
TRBJ2-1,TRBV10-3,TRBD2,.,TGTGCCATCAGTGATTCGCTAGCGGGGAACTACAATGAGCAGTTCTTC,CAISDSLAGNYNEQFF
TRBJ1-3,TRBV7-2,.,few,TGTGCCTGGGGCATCAACTCTGGAAACACCATATATTTT,CAWGINSGNTIYF
TRBJ2-1,TRBV13,.,.,TGTGCCAGCAGCGCCTCTGGAGGCGGGCCCTCCTACAATGAGCAGTTCTTC,CASSASGGGPSYNEQFF
TRBJ2-2,TRBV28,TRBD2,.,TGTGCCAGCAGGCCCCCGGGAGGGGTGTACACCGGGGAGCTGTTTTTT,CASRPPGGVYTGELFF
TRBJ1-5,TRBV6-5,TRBD1,few,TGTGCCAGCAGTTACCGTACAGGGGATCAGCCCCAGCATTTT,CASSYRTGDQPQHF
TRBJ1-4,TRBV18,TRBD1,few,TGTGCCAGCTCACCAGGACAGGCTGAAAAACTGTTTTTT,CASSPGQAEKLFF
TRBJ2-3,TRBV6-6,TRBD2,.,TGTGCCAGCAGTTCCGGGAGGCGCGGGGGGCCAGATACGCAGTATTTT,CASSSGRRGGPDTQYF
TRBJ1-2,TRBV6-5,TRBD1,.,TGTGCCAGCAGACGCGGGACAGCTAACTATGGCTACACCTTC,CASRRGTANYGYTF
TRBJ2-7,TRBV6-5,TRBD1,.,TGTGCCAGCAGTTACTCGAGGACAGGGCCTAACGAGCAGTACTTC,CASSYSRTGPNEQYF
TRBJ2-2,TRBV7-9,.,.,TGTGCCAGCAGCCAGGGCCCAGCCAGGGGAGATACCGGGGAGCTGTTTTTT,CASSQGPARGDTGELFF
TRBJ2-2,TRBV5-1,TRBD2,.,TGCGCCAGCAGCTTCCTAGCGGGAGAAAGGACCGGGGAGCTGTTTTTT,CASSFLAGERTGELFF
TRBJ2-3,TRBV4-3,.,.,TGCGCCAGCAGCCAAGATTTGGGGGGGGCTGACACAGATACGCAGTATTTT,CASSQDLGGADTDTQYF
TRBJ2-3,TRBV19,TRBD2,.,TGTGCCAGTAGACTCGGACTAGCGATTACAGATACGCAGTATTTT,CASRLGLAITDTQYF
TRBJ2-3,TRBV4-1,TRBD1,.,TGCGCCAGCAGCCAAGACCGGGACAGGGAAGATACGCAGTATTTT,CASSQDRDREDTQYF
TRBJ2-7,TRBV9,TRBD1,once,TGTGCCAGCAGCCGAGGGGGCAGAGCCTACGAGCAGTACTTC,CASSRGGRAYEQYF
TRBJ2-1,TRBV6-6,.,.,TGTGCCAGCAGTTATGGGAGGACGAGCAGCTACAATGAGCAGTTCTTC,CASSYGRTSSYNEQFF
TRBJ1-3,TRBV28,TRBD1,.,TGTGCCAGCAGTATGGGGACAGTCTCTGGAAACACCATATATTTT,CASSMGTVSGNTIYF
TRBJ1-5,TRBV28,.,.,TGTGCCAGCAGTTTCCTCCCAATGGGAGAGACATATATCAATCAGCCCCAGCATTTT,CASSFLPMGETYINQPQHF
TRBJ2-7,TRBV19,TRBD2,.,TGTGCCAGTAGTACCCGGGGGGTGGCGGGAGTCTACGAGCAGTACTTC,CASSTRGVAGVYEQYF
TRBJ2-7,TRBV7-9,TRBD2,few,TGTGCCAGCAGCTTAGGGGGGACTAGCGGCTACGAGCAGTACTTC,CASSLGGTSGYEQYF
TRBJ2-7,TRBV2,TRBD2,.,TGTGCCAGCAGGGCCCGCGGGGGAGTCCACGAGCAGTACTTC,CASRARGGVHEQYF
TRBJ2-4,TRBV7-2,.,.,TGTGCCAGCAGGAGTCAGGGCGGCAAAAACATTCAGTACTTC,CASRSQGGKNIQYF
TRBJ2-7,TRBV5-4,TRBD2,.,TGTGCCAGCAGTCCCCGACTAGCGGCATCCTACGAGCAGTACTTC,CASSPRLAASYEQYF
TRBJ2-6,TRBV4-3,.,.,TGCGCCAGCAGCCATGGGAGGCCCTCTGGGGCCAACGTCCTGACTTTC,CASSHGRPSGANVLTF
TRBJ2-4,TRBV4-1,.,few,TGCGCCAGCAGCCAAGGCGCGGCCTTGGGAAACATTCAGTACTTC,CASSQGAALGNIQYF
TRBJ1-6,TRBV7-9,TRBD1,.,TGTGCCAGCAGCTTAGGGGACAGGGAGAATTCACCCCTCCACTTT,CASSLGDRENSPLHF
TRBJ1-2,TRBV10-3,.,once,TGTGCCATCAGTGACAGGGGCCGCGGGGGCTATGGCTACACCTTC,CAISDRGRGGYGYTF
TRBJ2-1,TRBV5-5,TRBD1,.,TGTGCCAGCAGCTTGGGCAGGGGGCGAGGCAATGAGCAGTTCTTC,CASSLGRGRGNEQFF
TRBJ2-7,TRBV19,TRBD1,once,TGTGCCAGTAGTCCCGGGACAGGCGGCTACGAGCAGTACTTC,CASSPGTGGYEQYF
TRBJ2-6,TRBV5-4,.,.,TGTGCCAGCAGCCCCAGGGGACCCTCTGGGGCCAACGTCCTGACTTTC,CASSPRGPSGANVLTF
TRBJ2-3,TRBV5-6,TRBD2,.,TGTGCCAGCAGCGCCGGGACTAGCGGGAGAGATACGCAGTATTTT,CASSAGTSGRDTQYF
TRBJ2-3,TRBV6-4,.,few,TGTGCCAGCAGTGACTCTGGGGGGTCCGGCACAGATACGCAGTATTTT,CASSDSGGSGTDTQYF
TRBJ1-2,TRBV4-1,TRBD1,.,TGCGCCAGCAGCCAACTCCGGGACAGGGGGCTCGGTGGCTACACCTTC,CASSQLRDRGLGGYTF
TRBJ2-3,TRBV10-1,.,.,TGCGCCAGCAGTGATACTACCCCTAGCACAGATACGCAGTATTTT,CASSDTTPSTDTQYF
TRBJ1-1,TRBV5-4,TRBD1,.,TGTGCCAGCAGCCCGAGCAGGGGGTCGTACACTGAAGCTTTCTTT,CASSPSRGSYTEAFF
TRBJ1-2,TRBV29-1,.,.,TGCAGCGTTGGGACAGTGAACTATGGCTACACCTTC,CSVGTVNYGYTF
TRBJ1-1,TRBV7-9,.,few,TGTGCCAGCAGCCCCCAGGGTAACCTGAACACTGAAGCTTTCTTT,CASSPQGNLNTEAFF
TRBJ1-2,TRBV28,TRBD1,.,TGTGCCAGCAGTTTATTATACTCTATGGGGACAGAGTACACCTTC,CASSLLYSMGTEYTF
TRBJ2-7,TRBV29-1,TRBD1,few,TGCAGCGTTGGGGACAGACCCTACGAGCAGTACTTC,CSVGDRPYEQYF
TRBJ2-7,TRBV18,.,.,TGTGCCAGCTCACCACCGGACAGTGCCCGCCGGGAGCAGTACTTC,CASSPPDSARREQYF
TRBJ1-2,TRBV11-2,TRBD1,.,TGTGCCAGCAGCTTAGATTCGGGACAGAGAACTAACTATGGCTACACCTTC,CASSLDSGQRTNYGYTF
TRBJ2-1,TRBV5-1,.,.,TGCGCCAGCAGCTTGTGGCGCGTGGGGGCCACTGACAATGAGCAGTTCTTC,CASSLWRVGATDNEQFF
TRBJ2-2,TRBV4-1,TRBD2,.,TGCGCCAGCAGCCAACGGGGACTAGCGGGAACCGGGGAGCTGTTTTTT,CASSQRGLAGTGELFF
TRBJ2-7,TRBV28,TRBD2,.,TGTGCCAGCAGTGGGACTAGCGGGAGCCTCTACGAGCAGTACTTC,CASSGTSGSLYEQYF
TRBJ2-2,TRBV21-1,.,.,TGTGCCAGCAGTTTCTGGAGGGGACAGCGCACCGGGGAGCTGTTTTTT,CASSFWRGQRTGELFF
TRBJ2-5,TRBV10-3,TRBD2,few,TGTGCCATCAGTGAATGGGGTGGTCTAGCGGGAGGAGAGACCCAGTACTTC,CAISEWGGLAGGETQYF
TRBJ1-2,TRBV5-4,TRBD1,once,TGTGCCAGCAGCTTGGGGACAGGGGTCGCTTATGGCTACACCTTC,CASSLGTGVAYGYTF
TRBJ2-3,TRBV6-1,.,.,TGTGCCAGCAGTGAAGAAGGCACAGGGTATAGCACAGATACGCAGTATTTT,CASSEEGTGYSTDTQYF
TRBJ2-4,TRBV27,.,.,TGTGCCAGCAGCTACAGGGCCCCCCTGAAACCTATAGCCAAAAACATTCAGTACTTC,CASSYRAPLKPIAKNIQYF
TRBJ2-7,TRBV28,.,.,TGTGCCAGCAGTCTCCCCGACAAGGACGAGCAGTACTTC,CASSLPDKDEQYF
TRBJ2-3,TRBV7-2,.,.,TGTGCCAGCAGCTTAGCCCAACTCAAAATGAGTACGGATACGCAGTATTTT,CASSLAQLKMSTDTQYF
TRBJ2-7,TRBV27,TRBD1,.,TGTGCCAGCAGTTACGGGGACAGCCATGTGCCCTACGAGCAGTACTTC,CASSYGDSHVPYEQYF
TRBJ2-3,TRBV7-8,TRBD2,.,TGTGCCAGCAGCCCCATAGCGGGAGGCCACACAGATACGCAGTATTTT,CASSPIAGGHTDTQYF
TRBJ2-3,TRBV27,TRBD2,.,TGTGCCAGCAGGAGAGCGGGAGGCACAGATACGCAGTATTTT,CASRRAGGTDTQYF
TRBJ2-1,TRBV25-1,TRBD1,.,TGCGCCAGCAGTAGGGACAGGGGGTTCAATGAGCAGTTCTTC,CASSRDRGFNEQFF
TRBJ2-3,TRBV7-8,TRBD2,.,TGTGCCAGCAGCTTAGTGGGGGCGGGAGGCCCAGATACGCAGTATTTT,CASSLVGAGGPDTQYF
TRBJ1-1,TRBV9,.,.,TGTGCCAGCAGCAGACAACAGGGTGACGGCACTGAAGCTTTCTTT,CASSRQQGDGTEAFF